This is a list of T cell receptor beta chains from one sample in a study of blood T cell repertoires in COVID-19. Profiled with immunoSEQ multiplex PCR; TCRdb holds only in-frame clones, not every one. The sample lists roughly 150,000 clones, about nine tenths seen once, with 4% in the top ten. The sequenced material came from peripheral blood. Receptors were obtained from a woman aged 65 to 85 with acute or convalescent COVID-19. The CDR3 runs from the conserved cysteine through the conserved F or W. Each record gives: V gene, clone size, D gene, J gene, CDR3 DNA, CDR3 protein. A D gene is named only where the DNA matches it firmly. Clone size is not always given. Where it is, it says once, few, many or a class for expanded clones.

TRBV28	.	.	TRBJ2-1	TGTGCCAGCAGTTTGCCAGTGAATGAGCAGTTCTTC	CASSLPVNEQFF
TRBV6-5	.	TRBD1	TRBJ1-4	TGTGCCAGCAGAACAGGGGGGGCAAATGAAAAACTGTTTTTT	CASRTGGANEKLFF
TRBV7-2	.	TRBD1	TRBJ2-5	TGTGCCAGCAGCTTAGCCAGGGGGCAGAAGACCCAGTACTTC	CASSLARGQKTQYF
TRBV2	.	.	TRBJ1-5	TGTGCCAGCAGTGAAGCGAACAGGAGACAAAGCCTCTATAGCAATCAGCCCCAGCATTTT	CASSEANRRQSLYSNQPQHF
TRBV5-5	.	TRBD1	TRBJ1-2	TGTGCCAGCAGCGTTACAGGGGGAGCCTATGGCTACACCTTC	CASSVTGGAYGYTF
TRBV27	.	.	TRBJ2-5	TGTGCCAGCAGTTTTTATCCGCAGGAGACCCAGTACTTC	CASSFYPQETQYF
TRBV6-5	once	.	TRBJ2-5	TGTGCCAGCTCCCCTCAGGGGCGGAAAGAGACCCAGTACTTC	CASSPQGRKETQYF
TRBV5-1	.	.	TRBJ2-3	TGCGCCAGCACGGTAGGCAGGGGAGAGGTTACGCAGTATTTT	CASTVGRGEVTQYF
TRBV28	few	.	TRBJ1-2	TGTGCCAGCAGCCAAACAGGGTACGGCTACACCTTC	CASSQTGYGYTF
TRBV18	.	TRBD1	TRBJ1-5	TGTGCCAGCTCACCACGGACAGGGGATCAGCCCCAGCATTTT	CASSPRTGDQPQHF
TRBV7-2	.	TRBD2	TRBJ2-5	TGTGCCAGCAGCTTAGAGCTAGCGGGGGGCCAAGAGACCCAGTACTTC	CASSLELAGGQETQYF
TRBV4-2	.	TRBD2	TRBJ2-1	TGTGCCAGCAGCCAAGATCGAAGCGGGGGGATCGGCTACAATGAGCAGTTCTTC	CASSQDRSGGIGYNEQFF
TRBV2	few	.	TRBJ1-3	TGTGCCAGCAGTGAAGGGAGGGGTAACTCTGGAAACACCATATATTTT	CASSEGRGNSGNTIYF
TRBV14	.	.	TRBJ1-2	TGTGCCAGCAGCCAAGAATCGGGGGGCTATGGCTACACCTTC	CASSQESGGYGYTF
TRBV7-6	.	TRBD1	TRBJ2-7	TGTGCCAGCAGCTTATCAGGACAGGGGGGTTACGAGCAGTACTTC	CASSLSGQGGYEQYF
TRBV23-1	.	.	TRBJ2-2	TGCGCCAGCAGTCAATCCGGAGATAACACCGGGGAGCTGTTTTTT	CASSQSGDNTGELFF
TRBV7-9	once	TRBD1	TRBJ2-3	TGTGCCAGCAGCTACACAGGGGGCCTAAGCACAGATACGCAGTATTTT	CASSYTGGLSTDTQYF
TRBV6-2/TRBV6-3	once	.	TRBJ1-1	TGTGCCAGCAGTTACCTTGGGGCCGGGACTGAAGCTTTCTTT	CASSYLGAGTEAFF
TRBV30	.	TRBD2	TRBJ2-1	TGTGCCTGGAGTGGAGCGGGAGGCTACAATGAGCAGTTCTTC	CAWSGAGGYNEQFF
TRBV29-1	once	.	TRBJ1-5	TGCAGCGTTGTCTGGAGACCCAATCAGCCCCAGCATTTT	CSVVWRPNQPQHF
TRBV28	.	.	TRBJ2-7	TGTGCCAGCAGTTTATCCGCCTACGAGCAGTACTTC	CASSLSAYEQYF
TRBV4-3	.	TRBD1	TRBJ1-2	TGCGCCAGCAGCCAAGATCAGGGAGAGACAGGGCCGTGGGGCTACACCTTC	CASSQDQGETGPWGYTF
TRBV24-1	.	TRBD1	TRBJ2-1	TGTGCCACCAGTGATTCCGGGACAGGGCTCTACAATGAGCAGTTCTTC	CATSDSGTGLYNEQFF
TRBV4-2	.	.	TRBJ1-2	TGTGCCAGCAGCCAAGAGTACGAGTCTGCATATGGCTACACCTTC	CASSQEYESAYGYTF
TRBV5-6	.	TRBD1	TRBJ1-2	TGTGCCAGCAGCTTAGGCCCGGGACAGGAGTACTATGGCTACACCTTC	CASSLGPGQEYYGYTF
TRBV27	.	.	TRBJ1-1	TGTGCCAGCAAGGGGACTATGAACACTGAAGCTTTCTTT	CASKGTMNTEAFF
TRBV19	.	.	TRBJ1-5	TGTGCCAGTAGAAATGGGGCTGCGAGCAATCAGCCCCAGCATTTT	CASRNGAASNQPQHF
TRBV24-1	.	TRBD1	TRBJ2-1	TGTGCCACCAGTGACAGGACAGGGACTGGCAGTGAGCAGTTCTTC	CATSDRTGTGSEQFF
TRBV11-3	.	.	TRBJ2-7	TGTGCCAGCTCGGTCGGGTCAGGGTCTTCGGAGCAGTACTTC	CASSVGSGSSEQYF
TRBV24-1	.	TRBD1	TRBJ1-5	TGTGCCACCAGTGACGCGAGACAGGGAAGCGGGTATAGCAATCAGCCCCAGCATTTT	CATSDARQGSGYSNQPQHF
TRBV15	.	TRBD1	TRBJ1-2	TGTGCCACCGAATACCGGGACAGGGCTTTCGGCTACACCTTC	CATEYRDRAFGYTF
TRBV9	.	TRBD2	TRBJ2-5	TGTGCCAGCAGCGTAGAACCCGGGACTAGCAAAGCACTAGAGACCCAGTACTTC	CASSVEPGTSKALETQYF
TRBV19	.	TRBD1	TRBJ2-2	TGTGCCAGCCGGGACAGGGGGTCCGGGGAGCTGTTTTTT	CASRDRGSGELFF
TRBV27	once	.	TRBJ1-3	TGTGCCAGCAGTTCCGGACAGTTCTCTGGAAACACCATATATTTT	CASSSGQFSGNTIYF
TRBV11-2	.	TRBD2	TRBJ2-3	TGTGCCAGCAGCTTCCAACCACCTAGCGGGAGATACACAGATACGCAGTATTTT	CASSFQPPSGRYTDTQYF
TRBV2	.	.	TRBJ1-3	TGTGCCAGCAGTGCTTCGGGCTCTGGAAACACCATATATTTT	CASSASGSGNTIYF
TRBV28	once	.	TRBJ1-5	TGTGCCAGCAGTCCGCCCGGGTCTAGGAATCAGCCCCAGCATTTT	CASSPPGSRNQPQHF
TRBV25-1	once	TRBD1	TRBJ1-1	TGTGCCAGCAGTGAAGTAGGGGGCGCCAACACTGAAGCTTTCTTT	CASSEVGGANTEAFF
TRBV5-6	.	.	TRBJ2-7	TGTGCCAGCAGCTTGGTGGGGGGACCCTTCCCCTACGAGCAGTACTTC	CASSLVGGPFPYEQYF
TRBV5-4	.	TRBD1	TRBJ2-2	TGTGCCAGCAGCCGTAGTACTGGACAGGGAAACACCGGGGAGCTGTTTTTT	CASSRSTGQGNTGELFF
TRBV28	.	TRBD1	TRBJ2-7	TGTGCCAGCCTGGACAGGGGATATTACGAGCAGTACTTC	CASLDRGYYEQYF
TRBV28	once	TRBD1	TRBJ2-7	TGTGCCAGCAGTAGACAGGGAACCGACTACGAGCAGTACTTC	CASSRQGTDYEQYF
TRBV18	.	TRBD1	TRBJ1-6	TGTGCCAGCTCACCATTTGGGACAGGGGACTCACCCCTCCACTTT	CASSPFGTGDSPLHF
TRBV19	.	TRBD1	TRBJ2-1	TGTGCCACCACGGGGATCGGACAGGGTGATAATGAGCAGTTCTTC	CATTGIGQGDNEQFF
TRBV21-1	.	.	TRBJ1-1	TGTGCCAGCAGCAAAGAGGGCAGGGGCGGCACTGAAGCTTTCTTT	CASSKEGRGGTEAFF